This entry features one T cell receptor beta chain sequence. In the original processing: Quantification of nucleated cells was approximated via reference gene primer amplification. Assay: immunoSEQ multiplex PCR; the TCRdb copy retains only in-frame clones and omits some. That table furnishes V, J and clone size, whereas the DNA furnished D and trimming. Altogether about 59,000 clones are present, around 77% being singletons, with the ten largest covering about 3.5%. The source of the sample is a study of blood T cell repertoires in COVID-19. Whole-study context: Some COVID-19 samples were acute and others convalescent; all came from the United States, Italy and Spain.

V shed 4 bases and J 6 bases; nucleotides not matched to a gene: 7. The germline V gene encodes CDR1 LNHNV and CDR2 YYDKDF (reference sequence). The CDR3 is made up of 14 amino acids. This chain links TRBV15 with TRBJ2-3, with 7 bases lining up with TRBD1. Material: peripheral blood. This TCR derives from a man in his fifties or sixties with acute or convalescent COVID-19. For the CDR3, the DNA is TGTGCCACCAGCAACAGGGGCTGGGAGGATACGCAGTATTTT. Protein: CATSNRGWEDTQYF. The full variable domain, completed using reference TRBV15 and TRBJ2-3, is DAMVIQNPRYQVTQFGKPVTLSCSQTLNHNVMYWYQQKSSQAPKLLFHYYDKDFNNEADTPDNFQSRRPNTSFCFLDIRSPGLGDTAMYLCATSNRGWEDTQYFGPGTRLTVL.